Listed here is a single TCR beta chain. Its target is not known. Only in-frame clones appear in the TCRdb table, and some are missing; sequencing was by immunoSEQ multiplex PCR. This sample yields fewer than 120,000 clones, of which about 95% are seen a single time; around 2.8% belongs to the top ten. Between the trimmed V and J ends, which lost 4 bases and 1 base, there was a span of 7 bases. CDR3 size: 13 residues. Germline CDR1 LNHDA, CDR2 SQIVND (reference sequence). This entry belongs to a study of T cell responses to AZD1222 COVID-19 vaccine. Findings and caveats of the study: Only a handful of individuals given AZD1222 were seropositive at baseline. Spike was spanned by vaccine-associated CD4 TCRs, which were dominant at 160-218 and 743-854.

The sample here was peripheral blood, taken 28 days after the second AZD1222 dose. The V call is TRBV19, the J call TRBJ1-1, with D uncertain. The source of this sequence is an adult who received the AZD1222 COVID-19 vaccine. CDR3 loop: CASSRGPNTEAFF. CDR3 nucleotides: TGTGCCAGTAGTAGAGGACCGAACACTGAAGCTTTCTTT. Combining the CDR3 with reference TRBV19 and TRBJ1-1 gives the whole variable domain DGGITQSPKYLFRKEGQNVTLSCEQNLNHDAMYWYRQDPGQGLRLIYYSQIVNDFQKGDIAEGYSVSREKKESFPLTVTSAQKNPTAFYLCASSRGPNTEAFFGQGTRLTVV.